This TCR beta chain was recovered during a study of regulatory T cells in long-lasting Graves disease. Arm-PCR of CDR3 regions and iRepertoire HTBI primers were the basis on which TCR beta libraries were built. Via MiXCR, TCRdb re-called the multiplex PCR reads, giving one row per CDR3 protein. The data show some 420,000 distinct CDR3 sequences, about 20% seen once. The CDR3 extends over 13 amino acids. V lost 8 bases and J lost 4, with 14 bases in between. Germline CDR1 is ENHRY and CDR2 is SYGVKD. This clonotype was seen at least ten times. Time point of the sample: persistent/refractory GD, antithyroid drugs over 5 years with positive TRAb. TCR sequences were obtained from RNA taken from PBMCs.

This receptor was taken from a female donor with Graves disease. This sample comprised peripheral blood mononuclear cells (PBMCs), obtained when the disease was refractory, from a patient treated with antithyroid drugs. This chain connects TRBV10-3 to TRBJ1-2; no firm D call. The CDR3 is CAIRPSTGYGYTF. The CDR3 bases are TGTGCCATCCGTCCTTCTACGGGCTATGGCTACACCTTC.